This T cell receptor (beta chain) was captured in a study of human T cells and chemical hapten exposure. The time point denotes: pre-sensitization, week 0. Documented treatment: therapeutic diphenylcyclopropenone sensitization with weekly scalp DPC. The V and J ends lost 4 bases and 1 base, in that order; junction bases with no gene match: 2. The CDR3 consists of 14 residues. The germline V gene encodes CDR1 SGHTA and CDR2 FQGNSA. This clonotype was detected ten times or more. Each cDNA molecule in the library carried unique molecular identifiers. Original methodology: With a range of roughly 23,224 to 690,600, the median per sample was 95,638 TCRs. One entry per CDR3 protein results from TCRdb running MiXCR on the RACE reads. Here the V and J calls rest on TCRdb's processing, not on the authors' analysis. Among more than 300,000 distinct CDR3 sequences, 4% to 6% were seen once, and the ten largest hold around 2.6%.

The receptor was isolated from a woman aged 50 to 60 with alopecia areata. Some clones in this sample may be carry-over from other donors' samples. The V call is TRBV7-2, the J call TRBJ2-3, with 7 bases identical to TRBD2. Sequencing was performed on whole blood, taken in connection with sensitization to the hapten diphenylcyclopropenone (DPC). The CDR3 nucleotides read TGTGCCAGCAGCTGGGCGGGGGGCACAGATACGCAGTATTTT. Its translation: CASSWAGGTDTQYF.